The clone carrying this TCR beta chain was counted only a few times. The antigen remains unidentified. A much larger clone differs from this one at a single base, so this may be a read error. This sample stems from a study of prognosis after radiotherapy for stage I lung cancer. Overall study context: A biologically effective dose of at least 100 Gy came via 3-5 SBRT fractions. No significant progression was observed in roughly 15 patients, whereas a few developed distant metastases a median of approximately seven months after radiotherapy.

CDR1 is SGHTA, CDR2 FQGNSA, per germline. The CDR3 has 16 amino acids. With 2 bases clipped from V and 7 bases from J, the junction kept 14 bases outside the gene matches. Genomic DNA provided the template from which TCR beta CDR3 was amplified by two-round multiplex PCR. The first round of PCR was done with primers that matched each TRBV and TRBJ gene. TCRdb recomputed calls from the multiplex PCR reads with MiXCR, one row per CDR3 protein. The sample contains 20,000 to 25,000 distinct CDR3 sequences, roughly 41% of which appear only once. Study-level findings and limits: Post-therapy Shannon entropy was lower in patients developing distant metastases following stereotactic body radiation therapy.

The receptor's source is a donor aged 50 or older with non-small cell lung cancer. Sequencing was performed on PBMCs, taken before or after stereotactic body radiation therapy (not recorded which). The J gene is TRBJ2-7, the V gene TRBV7-2, with 7 bases identical to TRBD1. The CDR3 DNA is TGTGCCAGCAGCTTATCCGGACAGGTAGCATCGGGTGAGCAGTACTTC. This codes for CASSLSGQVASGEQYF. Together with reference TRBV7-2 and TRBJ2-7, the CDR3 gives the full variable domain: GAGVSQSPSNKVTEKGKDVELRCDPISGHTALYWYRQSLGQGLEFLIYFQGNSAPDKSGLPSDRFSAERTGGSVSTLTIQRTQQEDSAVYLCASSLSGQVASGEQYFGPGTRLTVT.